This T cell receptor beta chain was observed in a study of molecular identifiers for immune sequencing clone quantification. This clonotype was counted a few times. The antigen is not known. Study-wide findings and caveats: More than 97% of effector molecules, versus under 1% of naive-cell molecules, belonged to clones above 20 RNA copies.

TCR libraries were built in bulk with a published protocol and specific TCR primers. TCRdb ran MiXCR on the PCR reads and lists one entry per CDR3 protein. Counted here are about 510,000 distinct CDR3 sequences, about 25% occurring once; the ten biggest clones make up about 0.75%. The specimen was naive CD8+ T cells from blood, with Jurkat cell RNA spiked in. Subset described: FACS-sorted CD8+CD4-CCR7+CD45RA+ naive T cells. This clonotype was sampled from a human donor in good health. Some libraries in this study had Jurkat cell RNA spiked in.

The CDR3, as DNA: TGTGCCAGCAGCCCTCTGACGGGACAGCTGTACGAGCAGTACTTC. Translating gives CASSPLTGQLYEQYF. The chain links TRBV7-2 to TRBJ2-7; 7 bases map to TRBD1. The CDR3 has 15 residues. Per the germline V gene, CDR1 is SGHTA and CDR2 is FQGNSA. V dropped 5 bases and J dropped 4; count of bases not matched to a gene: 11. Filled out from reference TRBV7-2 and TRBJ2-7, the complete variable domain reads GAGVSQSPSNKVTEKGKDVELRCDPISGHTALYWYRQSLGQGLEFLIYFQGNSAPDKSGLPSDRFSAERTGGSVSTLTIQRTQQEDSAVYLCASSPLTGQLYEQYFGPGTRLTVT.